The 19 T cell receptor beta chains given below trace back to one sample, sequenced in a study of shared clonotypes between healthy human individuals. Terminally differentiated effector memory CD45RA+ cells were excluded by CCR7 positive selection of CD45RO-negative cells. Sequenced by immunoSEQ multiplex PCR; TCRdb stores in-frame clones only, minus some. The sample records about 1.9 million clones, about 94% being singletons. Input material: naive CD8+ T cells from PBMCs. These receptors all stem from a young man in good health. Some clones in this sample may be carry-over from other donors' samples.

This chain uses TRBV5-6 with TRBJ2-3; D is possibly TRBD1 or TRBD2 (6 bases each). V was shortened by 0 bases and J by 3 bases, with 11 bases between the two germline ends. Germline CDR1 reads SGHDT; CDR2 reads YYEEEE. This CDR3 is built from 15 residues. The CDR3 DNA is TGTGCCAGCAGCTTGGTTGGGGGGCCAACAGATACGCAGTATTTT. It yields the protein CASSLVGGPTDTQYF.

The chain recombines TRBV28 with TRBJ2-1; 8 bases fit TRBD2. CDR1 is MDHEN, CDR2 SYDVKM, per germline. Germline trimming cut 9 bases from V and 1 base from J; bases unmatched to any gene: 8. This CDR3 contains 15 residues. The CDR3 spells CASSGTVRSYNEQFF. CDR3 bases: TGTGCCAGTAGCGGGACGGTTAGGTCCTACAATGAGCAGTTCTTC.

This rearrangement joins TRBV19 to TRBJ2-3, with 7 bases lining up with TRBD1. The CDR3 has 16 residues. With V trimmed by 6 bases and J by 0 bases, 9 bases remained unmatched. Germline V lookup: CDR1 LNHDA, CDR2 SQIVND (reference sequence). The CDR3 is CASSTSDRLSTDTQYF. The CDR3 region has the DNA TGTGCCAGTAGCACTTCGGACAGGCTTAGCACAGATACGCAGTATTTT.

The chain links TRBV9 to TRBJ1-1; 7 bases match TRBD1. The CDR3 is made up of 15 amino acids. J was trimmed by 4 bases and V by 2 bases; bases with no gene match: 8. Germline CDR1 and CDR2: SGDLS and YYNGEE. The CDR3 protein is CASSVVEGAPTEAFF. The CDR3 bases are TGTGCCAGCAGCGTCGTAGAGGGGGCGCCCACTGAAGCTTTCTTT.

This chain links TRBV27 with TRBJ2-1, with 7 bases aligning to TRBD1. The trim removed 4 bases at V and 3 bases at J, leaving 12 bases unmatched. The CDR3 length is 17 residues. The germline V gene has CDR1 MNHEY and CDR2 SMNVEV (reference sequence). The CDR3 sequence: CASSSYSTGTFYNEQFF. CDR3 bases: TGTGCCAGCAGTTCCTATTCGACAGGGACATTCTACAATGAGCAGTTCTTC.

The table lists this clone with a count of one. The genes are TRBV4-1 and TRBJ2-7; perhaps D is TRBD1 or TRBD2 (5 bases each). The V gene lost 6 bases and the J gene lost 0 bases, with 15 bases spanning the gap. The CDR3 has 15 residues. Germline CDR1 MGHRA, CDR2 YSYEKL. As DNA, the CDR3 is TGCGCCAGCAGACAATGGGACGCCAACTCCTACGAGCAGTACTTC. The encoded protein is CASRQWDANSYEQYF.

The CDR3 reads CASSLSGGYGYTF. The CDR3 region has the DNA TGCGCCAGCAGCCTAAGTGGGGGCTATGGCTACACCTTC. This chain connects TRBV5-1 to TRBJ1-2; D may be TRBD1 (5 bases). The germline V gene encodes CDR1 SGHRS and CDR2 YFSETQ. This CDR3 has 13 amino acids. Deletions cut 4 bases from V and 4 bases from J, with 11 bases between.

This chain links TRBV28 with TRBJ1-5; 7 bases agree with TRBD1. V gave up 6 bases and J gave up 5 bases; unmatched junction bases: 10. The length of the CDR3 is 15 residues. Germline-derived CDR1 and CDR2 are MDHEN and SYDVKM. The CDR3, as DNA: TGTGCCAGCAGCCGCGGGACAGCTATTTATCAGCCCCAGCATTTT. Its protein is CASSRGTAIYQPQHF.

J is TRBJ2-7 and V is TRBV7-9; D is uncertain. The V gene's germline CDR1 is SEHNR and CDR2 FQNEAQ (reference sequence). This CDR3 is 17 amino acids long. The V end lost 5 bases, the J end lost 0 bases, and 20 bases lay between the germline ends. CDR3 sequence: CASSTSMRGDSSYEQYF. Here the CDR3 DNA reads TGTGCCAGCAGCACATCCATGCGTGGGGATAGCTCCTACGAGCAGTACTTC.

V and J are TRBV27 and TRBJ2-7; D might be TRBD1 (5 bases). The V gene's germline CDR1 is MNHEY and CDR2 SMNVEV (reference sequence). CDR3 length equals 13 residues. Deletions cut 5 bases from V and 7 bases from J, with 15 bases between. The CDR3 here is CASSARQFSEQYF. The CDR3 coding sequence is TGTGCCAGCAGTGCACGACAGTTCTCAGAGCAGTACTTC.

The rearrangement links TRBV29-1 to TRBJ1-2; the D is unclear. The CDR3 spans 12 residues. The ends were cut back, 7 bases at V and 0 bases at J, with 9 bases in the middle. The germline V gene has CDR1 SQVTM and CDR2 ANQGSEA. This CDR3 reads CSAGPSNYGYTF. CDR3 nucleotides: TGCAGCGCCGGACCTTCTAACTATGGCTACACCTTC. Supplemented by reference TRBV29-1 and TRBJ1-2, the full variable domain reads SAVISQKPSRDICQRGTSLTIQCQVDSQVTMMFWYRQQPGQSLTLIATANQGSEATYESGFVIDKFPISRPNLTFSTLTVSNMSPEDSSIYLCSAGPSNYGYTFGSGTRLTVV.

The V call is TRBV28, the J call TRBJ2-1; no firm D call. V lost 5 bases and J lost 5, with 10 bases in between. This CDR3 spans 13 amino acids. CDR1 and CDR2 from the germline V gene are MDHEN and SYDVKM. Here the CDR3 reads CASSPGWNNEQFF. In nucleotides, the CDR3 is TGTGCCAGCAGTCCCGGGTGGAACAATGAGCAGTTCTTC.

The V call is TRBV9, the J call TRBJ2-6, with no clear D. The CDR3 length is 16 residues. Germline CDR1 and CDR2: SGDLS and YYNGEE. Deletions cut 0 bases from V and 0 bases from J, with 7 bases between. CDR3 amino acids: CASSVGRISGANVLTF. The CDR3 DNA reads TGTGCCAGCAGCGTAGGACGGATCTCTGGGGCCAACGTCCTGACTTTC.

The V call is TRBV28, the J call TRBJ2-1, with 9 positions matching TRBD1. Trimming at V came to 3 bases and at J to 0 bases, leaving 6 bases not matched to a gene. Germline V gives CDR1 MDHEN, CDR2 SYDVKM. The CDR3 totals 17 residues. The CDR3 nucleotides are TGTGCCAGCAGTTTCCCCGGGGACAGGGCCTCCTACAATGAGCAGTTCTTC. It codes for CASSFPGDRASYNEQFF.

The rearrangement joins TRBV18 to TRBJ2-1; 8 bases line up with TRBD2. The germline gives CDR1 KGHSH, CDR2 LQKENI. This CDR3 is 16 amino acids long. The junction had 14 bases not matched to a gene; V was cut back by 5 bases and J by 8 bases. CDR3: CASSTARAGDSYEQFF. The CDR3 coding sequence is TGTGCCAGCTCAACCGCAAGAGCGGGAGATAGCTATGAGCAGTTCTTC.

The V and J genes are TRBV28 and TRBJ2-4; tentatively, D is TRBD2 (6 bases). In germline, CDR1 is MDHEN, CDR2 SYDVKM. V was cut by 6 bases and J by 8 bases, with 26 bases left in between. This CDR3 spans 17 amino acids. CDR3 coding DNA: TGTGCCAGCAGCTCTCTCCGGGAGACTCTTGATCCGGACATTCAGTACTTC. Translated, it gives CASSSLRETLDPDIQYF.

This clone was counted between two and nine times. The chain's CDR3 is CASSFIGQGQAFF. The CDR3 DNA is TGCGCCAGCAGCTTCATCGGACAGGGCCAAGCTTTCTTT. The chain recombines TRBV5-1 with TRBJ1-1, with TRBD1 identical over 8 bases. The ends lost 2 bases at V and 9 bases at J; junction bases unmatched: 6. CDR1 is SGHRS, CDR2 YFSETQ, per germline. The CDR3 covers 13 residues.

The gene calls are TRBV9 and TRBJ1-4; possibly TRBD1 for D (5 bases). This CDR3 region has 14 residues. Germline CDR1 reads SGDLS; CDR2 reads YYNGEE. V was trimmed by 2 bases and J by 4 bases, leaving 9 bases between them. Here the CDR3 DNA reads TGTGCCAGCAGCGTGGGAGACAGTAATGAAAAACTGTTTTTT. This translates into CASSVGDSNEKLFF.

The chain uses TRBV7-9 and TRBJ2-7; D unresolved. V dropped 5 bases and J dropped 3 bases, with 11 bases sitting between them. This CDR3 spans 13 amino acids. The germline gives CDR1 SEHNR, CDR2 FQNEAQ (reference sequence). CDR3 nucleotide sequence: TGTGCCAGCAGCACAGACCGGCGCTACGAGCAGTACTTC. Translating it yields CASSTDRRYEQYF.